This is a list of T cell receptor beta chains from one sample in a study of blood T cell repertoires in COVID-19. Assay used: immunoSEQ multiplex PCR; TCRdb lists only in-frame clones, some missing. This sample carries 61,000 or so clones, about nine tenths of them seen once, and the ten largest clones take about a fifth. Material for sequencing was peripheral blood. These receptors were obtained from a woman between 50 and 59 years old with active or convalescent COVID-19. Both conserved end residues are part of each CDR3. The D gene is left open where the match is weak.

TRBJ1-3	TRBD1	TRBV6-5	CASSYTGGAGNTIYF
TRBJ2-1	NA	TRBV29-1	CSSILRVNSNEQFF
TRBJ2-3	TRBD2	TRBV30	CAGTKSTDTQYF
TRBJ2-7	TRBD2	TRBV7-3	CASSPNSGSVNEQYF
TRBJ1-2	NA	TRBV6-5	CASSSRGGYTF
TRBJ2-3	NA	TRBV28	CASSFSAGAPKLESTDTQYF
TRBJ2-1	TRBD2	TRBV5-6	CASSETGTTIPNEQFF
TRBJ2-7	TRBD2	TRBV6-2/TRBV6-3	CASSPLEGLADFYEQYF
TRBJ2-7	NA	TRBV27	CASSPLGGVWYEQYF
TRBJ1-1	NA	TRBV7-9	CASSSWTGNSEAFF
TRBJ2-2	NA	TRBV11-2	CASSLTGTGELFF
TRBJ2-1	TRBD1	TRBV18	CASSEKGGQGVNEQFF
TRBJ2-2	TRBD2	TRBV9	CASSHGTSGPGELFF
TRBJ2-3	NA	TRBV24-1	CATSDPLVADTQYF
TRBJ2-4	TRBD2	TRBV6-5	CAAQRVLAEGRYF
TRBJ2-5	NA	TRBV21-1	CASSNSLAGQETQYF
TRBJ2-1	NA	TRBV27	CASTRFVLTIYNEQFF
TRBJ2-1	TRBD2	TRBV28	CASSLGLGLAGGSGGNEQFF
TRBJ2-7	TRBD1	TRBV6-5	CASTRQGSSYEQYF
TRBJ2-3	NA	TRBV12-3/TRBV12-4	CASGQGTDTQYF
TRBJ2-1	NA	TRBV7-2	CASSLGGGAYNEQFF
TRBJ2-2	TRBD2	TRBV27	CASSFSVPGLAGTGELFF
TRBJ1-3	NA	TRBV29-1	CSVLDRSSGNTIYF
TRBJ2-5	NA	TRBV9	CASSVGRTVQETQYF
TRBJ2-1	NA	TRBV27	CASSLGTRGTQFF
TRBJ2-7	NA	TRBV14	CASSQGRPYEQYF
TRBJ2-7	TRBD1	TRBV27	CASSPWDRGAYEQYF
TRBJ2-1	NA	TRBV4-1	CASSPEEGLAYNEQFF
TRBJ2-3	NA	TRBV21-1	CASARDWLPETQYF